This record covers a single T cell receptor (beta chain). In this sample, this clone turned up once. Its antigen is still unknown. Per-base quality was not reported, and no clone a single base away is much larger than it. V sheds 4 bases and J sheds 9 bases, leaving 15 bases between their ends. The CDR3 starts with the cysteine, ends with the phenylalanine, and has 13 residues. Kept here is only the CDR3 DNA, which spans 39 bases and is read in frame from base 1. In the germline V gene, CDR1 corresponds to SNHLY and CDR2 to FYNNEI. The immunoSEQ Assay, a bias-controlled multiplex PCR, was used to amplify TCRbeta CDR3 regions from genomic DNA. In the authors' own workflow: The number of nucleated cells in each sample was estimated by amplification of reference gene primers within the assay. To quantify the absolute abundance of each unique TCRbeta CDR3 rearrangement, sequence reads were collapsed and filtered. For each sample, productive Simpson clonality was calculated as the square root of Simpson's diversity index over productive rearrangements. TCRdb took this table from immuneACCESS and kept in-frame rearrangements with V and J called. Such tables lack part of the clones; where checked against another copy, unresolved V genes explain under half of the gap, and the rest is unexplained. V and J calls and clone size follow that table, whereas D and trimming were derived from the DNA. For this sample the table gives just under 90,000 clones, of which approximately 75% were detected only once. Of the sample, around an eighth falls within the top ten clones.

The data stem from a study of blood T cell repertoires in COVID-19 (dated by TCRdb to 2020 to 2021). With respect to the entire study: Samples covering the acute and convalescent phases of COVID-19 were provided by collaborators in the United States, Italy and Spain. The samples were drawn from two sources: the first 160 participants of the ongoing ImmuneRACE study, and 1,200 or so subjects contributed by 6 global collaborators. The sample metadata nearly always contained a de-identified subject ID, COVID-19 status, age in years and sex. Deeply sampled blood TCRbeta repertoires from subjects exposed to, actively infected with, or recovered from COVID-19 were included in the dataset. The material from the prospective study consisted of cDNA or gDNA derived from T cells, B-cell-depleted T cells, or PBMCs. The repertoires were released in a freely available public database meant as a resource for research on the immune response to SARS-CoV-2. Where HLA class I and class II types were available, the types were taken from metadata supplied by the sample provider, not from assay-based typing.

The paper's findings and limits, for the study overall: Clinical and demographic metadata were provided uncurated, with the amount varying by source and participant.

Each collaborating institution followed its own protocols to collect whole blood in K2EDTA tubes. Collaborator samples were shipped for TCRbeta analysis as frozen whole blood, isolated PBMCs, or DNA extracted from either sample type. The specimen was peripheral blood. The chain is made from TRBV2 and TRBJ1-2; the D segment could be TRBD1, given 5 matching bases. The clonotype originates from an elderly woman with acute or convalescent COVID-19. The CDR3: CASSVGLRVSYTF. The DNA sequence is given as TGTGCCAGCAGTGTGGGACTCAGGGTGAGCTACACCTTC.